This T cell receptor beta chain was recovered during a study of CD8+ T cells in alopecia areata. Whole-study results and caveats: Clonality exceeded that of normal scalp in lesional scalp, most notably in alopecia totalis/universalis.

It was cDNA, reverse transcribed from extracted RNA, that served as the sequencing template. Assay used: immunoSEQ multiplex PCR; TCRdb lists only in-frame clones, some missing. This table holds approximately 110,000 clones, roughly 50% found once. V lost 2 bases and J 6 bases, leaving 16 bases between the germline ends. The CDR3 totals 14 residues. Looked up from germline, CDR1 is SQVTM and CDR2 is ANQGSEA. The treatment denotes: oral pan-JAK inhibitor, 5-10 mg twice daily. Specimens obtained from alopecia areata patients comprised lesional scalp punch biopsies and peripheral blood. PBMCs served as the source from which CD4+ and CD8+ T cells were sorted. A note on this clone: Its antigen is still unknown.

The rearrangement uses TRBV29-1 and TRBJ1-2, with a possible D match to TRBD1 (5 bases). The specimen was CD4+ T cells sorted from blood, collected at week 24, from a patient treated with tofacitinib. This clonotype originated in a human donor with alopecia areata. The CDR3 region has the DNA TGCAGCGTTGAAAGGCCCCGTCGAGGGGATGGCTACACCTTC. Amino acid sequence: CSVERPRRGDGYTF.